This T cell receptor (beta chain) was captured by sequencing in a study of blood T cell repertoires in COVID-19. Germline V gene lookup returns CDR1 MNHEY and CDR2 SVGAGI. There are 16 residues in the CDR3. The germline V and J ends were trimmed by 4 bases and 4 bases, with 19 bases remaining between them. Sequenced by immunoSEQ multiplex PCR; TCRdb stores in-frame clones only, minus some. This table has roughly 56,000 clones, around 92% appearing once. The J gene is TRBJ1-2, the V gene TRBV6-5; D might be TRBD1 (5 bases). Sequenced: peripheral blood. The TCR originated in a human donor in a cohort sampled during active COVID-19. The CDR3 spells CASSLAQRAGGYGYTF. CDR3 nucleotides: TGTGCCAGCAGTTTGGCCCAAAGGGCGGGGGGCTATGGCTACACCTTC.